This TCR beta chain was retrieved from a study of T-cell reconstitution after alpha-beta-depleted transplantation in children. Whole-study findings and limits: Several hundred graft clones that had expanded were reportedly the source of alpha-beta T cells about two months after transplant.

A TCRbeta library incorporating unique molecular identifiers was prepared. TCRdb fed the PCR reads into MiXCR, producing one record per CDR3 protein. The data show about 210,000 distinct CDR3 sequences, with approximately 15% seen just once and 40% to 50% held by the top ten. Germline lookup yields CDR1 SNHLY and CDR2 FYNNEI. This CDR3 comprises 12 residues. The V segment lost 8 bases and the J segment 5 bases; nucleotides outside the gene matches: 5. On this clonotype: Antigen unknown.

This chain uses TRBV2 with TRBJ1-2, with 7 bases lining up with TRBD1. This clonotype was obtained from a male patient aged 2 to 10 who had a stem cell transplant for acute lymphoblastic leukemia, so the T cells may come from the graft donor. The sample in question was PBMCs, mostly from graft donor cells, obtained 360 days after TCRalphabeta/CD19-depleted stem cell transplant. CDR3: CASPRGGYGYTF. The CDR3, as DNA: TGTGCCAGCCCCAGGGGGGGGTATGGCTACACCTTC.